Below, 5 T cell receptor beta chains from the same sample are listed, as sequenced in a study of PD-L1 blockade in urothelial cancer. The time point denotes: pretreatment peripheral blood. Assay used: immunoSEQ multiplex PCR; TCRdb lists only in-frame clones, some missing. The sample lists tens of thousands of clones, roughly 89% seen once, with approximately 2.1% in the top ten. This specimen was PBMCs, taken around atezolizumab (anti-PD-L1) treatment. The receptors stem from a man in his sixties with urothelial cancer.

The CDR3 is CASSQGTGVLYGYTF. CDR3 coding DNA: TGTGCCAGCAGTCAGGGAACAGGGGTTCTCTATGGCTACACCTTC. The V and J genes are TRBV6-5 and TRBJ1-2; TRBD1 matches at 7 bases. Unmatched junction bases numbered 10, after V lost 5 bases and J lost 4 bases. The germline V gene encodes CDR1 MNHEY and CDR2 SVGAGI. The CDR3 has 15 residues.

The V call is TRBV11-1, the J call TRBJ2-3; 9 positions match TRBD1. The CDR3 covers 15 residues. Germline CDR1 is SGHAT and CDR2 is FQDESV (reference sequence). V dropped 5 bases and J dropped 2; count of bases not matched to a gene: 5. In DNA, the CDR3 is TGTGCCAGCAGCCCCGGACAGGGGAACACAGATACGCAGTATTTT. Protein: CASSPGQGNTDTQYF.

The chain employs TRBV6-1 and TRBJ2-7; 13 positions agree with TRBD2. Unmatched junction bases numbered 1, after V lost 4 bases and J lost 7 bases. The CDR3 runs to 13 residues. Per the germline V gene, CDR1 is MNHNS and CDR2 is SASEGT. CDR3: CASSAGLAGEQYF. CDR3 nucleotides: TGTGCCAGCAGTGCGGGACTAGCGGGAGAGCAGTACTTC.

The V gene is TRBV21-1, the J gene TRBJ2-2; the table names TRBD2, a call not compared with the DNA. TRBV21-1 is given as a pseudogene. CDR3 length: 21 amino acids. The CDR3 spells CASSKRRQRVLADANTGELFF. DNA for the CDR3: TGTGCCAGCAGCAAACGAAGGCAGAGGGTCCTAGCCGATGCGAACACCGGGGAGCTGTTTTTT.

This clone was recorded once. The genes are TRBV4-3 and TRBJ2-3, with 8 bases fitting TRBD2. CDR3 size: 17 residues. Trimming took 2 bases from V and 2 from J; bases not matched to a gene: 9. Germline assignment: CDR1 LGHNA and CDR2 YSLEER. The CDR3 loop is CASSQSLRGALTDTQYF. In DNA, the CDR3 is TGCGCCAGCAGCCAAAGTTTGCGGGGGGCGCTCACAGATACGCAGTATTTT.